These 4 T cell receptor beta chains originate from one sample sequenced in a study of graft-versus-host responses after intestinal transplantation. What these receptors recognize is not known. Here immunoSEQ multiplex PCR was the method, and the copy in TCRdb shows in-frame clones only, minus some. The repertoire holds about 93,000 clones, with just under 95% as singletons. This specimen consisted of unstimulated CD8+ T cells sorted from spleen or lymph node cells, obtained before intestinal transplant. Source of these receptors: a human donor who received an intestinal transplant.

This clone has only one observation. J is TRBJ1-2 and V is TRBV7-8; D is unclear. This CDR3 comprises 18 residues. The V end was cut by 1 base, the J end by 1 base, with 19 bases between. CDR1 and CDR2 (germline): SGHVS, FQNEAQ. The CDR3, as DNA: TGTGCCAGCAGCTTAGAGTCGACGGCGGCAGTACTTAACTATGGCTACACCTTC. The encoded protein is CASSLESTAAVLNYGYTF.

The chain links TRBV4-1 to TRBJ2-1, with 8 nucleotides matching TRBD2. The CDR3 contains 16 residues. V gave up 0 bases and J gave up 2 bases; unmatched junction bases: 3. Germline lookup yields CDR1 MGHRA and CDR2 YSYEKL. The CDR3 DNA is TGCGCCAGCAGCCAAGATGGTAGCGGGGCCTACAATGAGCAGTTCTTC. Translated: CASSQDGSGAYNEQFF.

The chain has TRBV5-1 and TRBJ1-1; D call uncertain. V was clipped by 0 bases and J by 0 bases, with 9 bases between them. The CDR3 has 15 amino acids. The germline V gene has CDR1 SGHRS and CDR2 YFSETQ. In nucleotides, the CDR3 is TGCGCCAGCAGCTTGGGCCGTACTTTGAACACTGAAGCTTTCTTT. It specifies CASSLGRTLNTEAFF.

This clone showed up just a few times. The gene calls are TRBV6-1 and TRBJ1-5; D may be TRBD1 (5 bases). This CDR3 has 14 residues. The V end was cut by 2 bases, the J end by 8 bases, with 13 bases between. Germline-derived CDR1 and CDR2 are MNHNS and SASEGT. The CDR3 DNA is TGTGCCAGCAGTGAAAATTTGGGAGGGGAGCCCCAGCATTTT. Translated, it gives CASSENLGGEPQHF.